The 30 T cell receptor beta chains reported below all come from one sample, sequenced in a study of T cells in Graves' hyperthyroidism and ophthalmopathy. Amplified TCR beta CDR3 regions derived from RNA transcripts. The HTBI primer set was used in a first-round RT-PCR of the TCR CDR3. Via MiXCR, TCRdb re-called the multiplex PCR reads, giving one row per CDR3 protein. The table includes under 400,000 distinct CDR3 sequences, approximately 14% detected once. Sequencing was done on a sample of blood. The receptors derive from a woman aged 18-29 years with Graves' hyperthyroidism that later progressed to Graves' ophthalmopathy.

The sample holds many counts of this clonotype. This sequence joins TRBV29-1 and TRBJ2-3; possible D gene TRBD2, 5 bases. In germline, CDR1 is SQVTM, CDR2 ANQGSEA. Trimming took off 0 bases at V and 3 bases at J, with 16 bases between the two ends. The CDR3 is made up of 16 amino acids. CDR3 amino acids: CSVEDKARGPTDTQYF. The CDR3 DNA reads TGCAGCGTTGAAGATAAGGCGAGAGGGCCTACAGATACGCAGTATTTT.

This clonotype was seen at least ten times. The chain joins TRBV20-1 to TRBJ2-5; D remains ambiguous. Germline assignment: CDR1 DFQATT and CDR2 SNEGSKA (reference sequence). CDR3 length equals 12 residues. V gave up 0 bases and J gave up 7 bases, with 9 bases separating them. Here the CDR3 reads CSARDLSATQYF. The CDR3, as DNA: TGCAGTGCTAGAGATCTAAGCGCGACCCAGTACTTC.

A few counts support this clonotype. The chain carries TRBV3-1 and TRBJ2-1, with 8 bases lining up with TRBD1. Trimming at V came to 6 bases and at J to 6 bases, leaving 10 bases not matched to a gene. Germline V gene lookup returns CDR1 LGHDT and CDR2 YNNKEL (reference sequence). This CDR3 is 15 amino acids long. For the CDR3, the DNA is TGTGCCAGCAGTCGACCGGGACAGGCTTCCAATGAGCAGTTCTTC. It specifies CASSRPGQASNEQFF.

The rearrangement uses TRBV7-9 and TRBJ2-7; perhaps D is TRBD1 or TRBD2 (5 bases each). Trimming shortened V by 6 bases and J by 3 bases, and 12 bases separated the two germline ends. The germline V gene has CDR1 SEHNR and CDR2 FQNEAQ (reference sequence). The CDR3 has 13 amino acids. Written as DNA, the CDR3 is TGTGCCAGCAGGGGGGTTTTGGACTACGAGCAGTACTTC. Translation: CASRGVLDYEQYF.

With regard to this clonotype: Given a much more abundant clone one base away, this may be a read error. This chain uses TRBV27 with TRBJ2-2; 8 bases map to TRBD2. The CDR3 contains 15 residues. Germline CDR1 and CDR2: MNHEY and SMNVEV (reference sequence). In DNA form, the CDR3 reads TGTGCCAGCAGTTTTTTACTAGCGGACACCGGGGAGCCGTTTTTT. Amino acid sequence: CASSFLLADTGEPFF.

In its sample, this clonotype was seen a few times. J is TRBJ2-7 and V is TRBV20-1, with 9 positions matching TRBD1. This CDR3 has 13 amino acids. CDR1 is DFQATT, CDR2 SNEGSKA, per germline (reference sequence). Trimming removed 6 bases from V and 3 bases from J; junction bases left unmatched: 6. Written as DNA, the CDR3 is TGCAGTGCCCACAGGGGGCGCATCTACGAGCAGTACTTC. Translating it yields CSAHRGRIYEQYF.

This clonotype was found many times. This chain links TRBV7-2 with TRBJ2-2; 9 nucleotides line up with TRBD1. Germline V gene lookup returns CDR1 SGHTA and CDR2 FQGNSA. This CDR3 comprises 18 residues. V lost 2 bases and J lost 5; bases outside the gene matches: 12. CDR3 nucleotides: TGTGCCAGCAGCTTAACGATGGCACAGGGGGCAAAGACCGGGGAGCTGTTTTTT. Its protein is CASSLTMAQGAKTGELFF. Full variable domain (remainder filled in from reference TRBV7-2 and TRBJ2-2): GAGVSQSPSNKVTEKGKDVELRCDPISGHTALYWYRQSLGQGLEFLIYFQGNSAPDKSGLPSDRFSAERTGGSVSTLTIQRTQQEDSAVYLCASSLTMAQGAKTGELFFGEGSRLTVL.

Comments on this clonotype: The germline gene is not matched at one end of the junction; a read error may be the cause. The CDR3 loop reads CANSLEGLNREQFF. The CDR3 DNA reads as TGTGCCAACAGCTTAGAAGGACTCAACCGTGAGCAGTTCTTC. The chain joins TRBV7-9 to TRBJ2-1; D might be TRBD2 (5 bases). Germline V gene data show CDR1 as SEHNR and CDR2 as FQNEAQ (reference sequence). This CDR3 has 14 residues.

The chain recombines TRBV4-1 with TRBJ2-3; TRBD2 matches at 8 bases. Germline loops: CDR1 MGHRA, CDR2 YSYEKL. Germline trimming cut 1 base from V and 2 bases from J; bases unmatched to any gene: 5. The CDR3 loop spans 16 amino acids. CDR3 coding DNA: TGCGCCAGCAGCCAAGTGGCGGGAGGCCTCACAGATACGCAGTATTTT. This sequence encodes CASSQVAGGLTDTQYF.

CDR3 loop: CASSSPGLADSLDEQFF. CDR3 bases: TGTGCCAGCAGTTCCCCGGGACTAGCGGATTCCTTGGATGAGCAGTTCTTC. This chain uses TRBV28 with TRBJ2-1, with 11 nucleotides matching TRBD2. The CDR3 sequence is 17 residues long. The germline gives CDR1 MDHEN, CDR2 SYDVKM. Losses at the gene ends were 4 bases for V and 8 bases for J; bases not matched to a gene: 13.

The chain employs TRBV4-1 and TRBJ1-2; D unclear. The germline gives CDR1 MGHRA, CDR2 YSYEKL. The CDR3 is 15 amino acids. V lost 3 bases to trimming and J lost 2 bases, with 13 bases between them. DNA of the CDR3: TGCGCCAGCAGCCAGCGGCTCCCTCGAAACTATGGCTACACCTTC. Protein sequence: CASSQRLPRNYGYTF.

This chain joins TRBV19 and TRBJ2-3; D is ambiguous. Trimming removed 3 bases from V and 0 bases from J, with 19 bases in between. Germline V gene data show CDR1 as LNHDA and CDR2 as SQIVND (reference sequence). The CDR3 has 18 residues. The DNA of the CDR3 is TGTGCCAGTAGTATGGGCCCTGGAGAGCTCCTTAGCACAGATACGCAGTATTTT. Translating it yields CASSMGPGELLSTDTQYF.

This clonotype was seen only a few times. The chain uses TRBV20-1 and TRBJ2-7, with TRBD2 identical over 13 bases. Germline V gene sequence: CDR1 DFQATT, CDR2 SNEGSKA (reference sequence). The CDR3 has 17 amino acids. The J segment lost 4 bases and the V segment lost 0 bases, leaving 9 bases of the junction unmatched. Written as DNA, the CDR3 is TGCAGTGCTAGAGATCCCCGACTAGCGGGAGGAAGTTACGAGCAGTACTTC. Its translation is CSARDPRLAGGSYEQYF.

This chain uses TRBV24-1 with TRBJ1-4, with TRBD1 matching 9 bases. This CDR3 has 15 amino acids. The germline gives CDR1 KGHDR, CDR2 SFDVKD. Unmatched junction bases numbered 6, after V lost 4 bases and J lost 7 bases. CDR3 amino acids: CATSETGTGSEKLFF. CDR3 in DNA: TGTGCCACCAGTGAAACCGGGACAGGGTCTGAAAAACTGTTTTTT.

This clonotype was recorded many times. This chain joins TRBV18 and TRBJ2-1, with 7 nucleotides matching TRBD2. The CDR3 is 14 amino acids. With V trimmed by 4 bases and J by 10 bases, 10 bases remained unmatched. Germline loops: CDR1 KGHSH, CDR2 LQKENI. CDR3 sequence reads: CASSRDRSSGEQFF. CDR3 DNA: TGTGCCAGCTCACGGGACCGGTCTAGCGGAGAGCAGTTCTTC.

This clonotype was found many times. This sequence joins TRBV20-1 and TRBJ2-4, with TRBD1 identical over 10 bases. The CDR3 runs to 12 residues. V gave up 3 bases and J gave up 13 bases; unmatched junction bases: 6. CDR1 and CDR2 from the germline V gene are DFQATT and SNEGSKA (reference sequence). DNA for the CDR3: TGCAGTGCTAGGGGGACAGGGGAGAGACAGTACTTC. This encodes CSARGTGERQYF.

The chain uses TRBV6-1 and TRBJ2-1; no clear D. Germline values: CDR1 MNHNS, CDR2 SASEGT. Trimming cost V 4 bases and J 5 bases, with 9 bases left between them. The CDR3 is 13 residues long. The CDR3 DNA reads as TGTGCCAGCAGTGGTGGTGAGAACAATGAGCAGTTCTTC. This codes for CASSGGENNEQFF.

This clonotype was detected once. The chain links TRBV9 to TRBJ2-1; TRBD2 aligns across 12 bases. The V segment lost 3 bases and the J segment 7 bases; nucleotides outside the gene matches: 11. This CDR3 is 17 amino acids long. Germline-derived CDR1 and CDR2 are SGDLS and YYNGEE. The CDR3 is CASSGASGRALGNEQFF. Written as DNA, the CDR3 is TGTGCCAGCAGCGGGGCTAGCGGGAGGGCCCTCGGGAATGAGCAGTTCTTC.

This clonotype was seen a few times. One junction end disagrees with the germline gene, perhaps due to a read error. The genes are TRBV7-2 and TRBJ2-7; D remains ambiguous. CDR3 length equals 15 residues. The germline gives CDR1 SGHTA, CDR2 FQGNSA. This chain's CDR3 is CASSLGDAGPYEQCF. DNA for the CDR3: TGTGCCAGCAGCTTAGGGGATGCAGGACCCTACGAGCAGTGCTTC.

The V call is TRBV5-1, the J call TRBJ2-6; D remains unclear. This CDR3 comprises 16 residues. CDR1 and CDR2 (germline): SGHRS, YFSETQ. Deletions cut 0 bases from V and 1 base from J, with 8 bases between. The CDR3 protein is CASSLVQASGANVLTF. CDR3 nucleotide sequence: TGCGCCAGCAGCTTGGTGCAGGCATCTGGGGCCAACGTCCTGACTTTC.

J is TRBJ2-2 and V is TRBV7-9, with a weak D call TRBD1 (6 bases). V shed 4 bases and J shed 10 bases, with 13 bases lying between them. The CDR3 length is 13 residues. Per the germline V gene, CDR1 is SEHNR and CDR2 is FQNEAQ (reference sequence). Written as DNA, the CDR3 is TGTGCCAGCAGCTCTGGGGGCTCCGAGGAGCTGTTTTTT. It specifies CASSSGGSEELFF.

This clonotype was counted many times. V is TRBV12-3 or TRBV12-4 and J is TRBJ2-7; 8 nucleotides agree with TRBD1. V was clipped by 3 bases and J by 5 bases; unmatched bases: 3. The CDR3 extends over 13 amino acids. Written as DNA, the CDR3 is TGTGCCAGCAGTTTGGACAGGGAGGACGAGCAGTACTTC. Protein sequence: CASSLDREDEQYF.

The sample holds many counts of this clonotype. The V gene is TRBV11-2, the J gene TRBJ2-3; no definite D call. The length of the CDR3 is 19 residues. In germline, CDR1 is SGHAT, CDR2 FQNNGV. V was trimmed by 1 base and J by 2 bases, leaving 22 bases between them. The CDR3, as DNA: TGTGCCAGCAGCTTAGTTATGGGTGTCCGTGCGGCCCTCACAGATACGCAGTATTTT. Protein product: CASSLVMGVRAALTDTQYF.

This clonotype was seen only a few times. The rearrangement uses TRBV6-6 and TRBJ2-2; 7 positions agree with TRBD1. This CDR3 region has 15 residues. Germline CDR1 reads MNHNY; CDR2 reads SVGAGI (reference sequence). V was pared by 2 bases and J by 4 bases, with 4 bases of the junction left unmatched. Here the CDR3 reads CASSYPDRLTGELFF. CDR3 bases: TGTGCCAGCAGTTACCCGGACAGGCTCACCGGGGAGCTGTTTTTT.

The chain couples TRBV27 to TRBJ2-7; TRBD2 aligns across 14 bases. CDR1 is MNHEY and CDR2 is SMNVEV in the germline V gene (reference sequence). With V trimmed by 6 bases and J by 0 bases, 4 bases remained unmatched. This CDR3 is 16 amino acids long. The CDR3 loop is CASRGTSGSVSYEQYF. The CDR3 DNA follows: TGTGCCAGCAGGGGGACTAGCGGGAGTGTCTCCTACGAGCAGTACTTC.

This clonotype was seen many times. The chain has TRBV18 and TRBJ2-5, with 9 bases fitting TRBD1. V dropped 0 bases and J dropped 4; count of bases not matched to a gene: 9. The germline gives CDR1 KGHSH, CDR2 LQKENI. The CDR3 covers 17 residues. The CDR3 DNA sequence: TGTGCCAGCTCACCACCGAAGGGACAGGGTGATTCAGAGACCCAGTACTTC. Translation gives CASSPPKGQGDSETQYF.

V gene TRBV2 combines with J gene TRBJ2-5; possible D gene TRBD1, 6 bases. Trimming shortened V by 4 bases and J by 4 bases, and 10 bases separated the two germline ends. CDR1 is SNHLY and CDR2 is FYNNEI in the germline V gene. The CDR3 length is 13 residues. CDR3 loop: CASSVRQVETQYF. The CDR3 DNA reads TGTGCCAGCAGTGTTCGACAGGTAGAGACCCAGTACTTC.

V and J are TRBV20-1 and TRBJ2-7, with D perhaps TRBD1 (5 bases). The CDR3 length is 14 residues. V dropped 3 bases and J dropped 7 bases, with 19 bases sitting between them. Germline V lookup: CDR1 DFQATT, CDR2 SNEGSKA (reference sequence). CDR3 sequence reads: CSARGLIQGWEQYF. The CDR3, as DNA: TGCAGTGCTAGGGGGCTTATCCAGGGTTGGGAGCAGTACTTC.

In its sample, this clonotype was seen many times. This chain links TRBV11-3 with TRBJ2-2; TRBD2 is a possible D gene (5 bases). Germline-derived CDR1 and CDR2 are SGHNT and YENEEA. The ends were cut back, 6 bases at V and 1 base at J, with 15 bases in the middle. The CDR3 contains 16 residues. The CDR3 nucleotides read TGTGCCAGCAGTCACCATGAGAGGGTGAACACCGGGGAGCTGTTTTTT. It translates to CASSHHERVNTGELFF. The full variable domain, its missing parts supplied by reference TRBV11-3 and TRBJ2-2, is EAGVVQSPRYKIIEKKQPVAFWCNPISGHNTLYWYLQNLGQGPELLIRYENEEAVDDSQLPKDRFSAERLKGVDSTLKIQPAELGDSAVYLCASSHHERVNTGELFFGEGSRLTVL.

To note about this clonotype: Since no conserved phenylalanine or tryptophan closes the CDR3, a read error is the likely cause. The V call is TRBV25-1, the J call TRBJ1-1; D not resolved. The CDR3 is 14 amino acids. Trimming cost V 2 bases and J 6 bases, with 13 bases left between them. From germline, CDR1 is MGHDK and CDR2 SYGVNS. CDR3 in amino acids: CASSEANGVAEAFL. The CDR3 DNA is TGTGCCAGCAGTGAAGCGAATGGGGTCGCTGAAGCTTTCCTT.